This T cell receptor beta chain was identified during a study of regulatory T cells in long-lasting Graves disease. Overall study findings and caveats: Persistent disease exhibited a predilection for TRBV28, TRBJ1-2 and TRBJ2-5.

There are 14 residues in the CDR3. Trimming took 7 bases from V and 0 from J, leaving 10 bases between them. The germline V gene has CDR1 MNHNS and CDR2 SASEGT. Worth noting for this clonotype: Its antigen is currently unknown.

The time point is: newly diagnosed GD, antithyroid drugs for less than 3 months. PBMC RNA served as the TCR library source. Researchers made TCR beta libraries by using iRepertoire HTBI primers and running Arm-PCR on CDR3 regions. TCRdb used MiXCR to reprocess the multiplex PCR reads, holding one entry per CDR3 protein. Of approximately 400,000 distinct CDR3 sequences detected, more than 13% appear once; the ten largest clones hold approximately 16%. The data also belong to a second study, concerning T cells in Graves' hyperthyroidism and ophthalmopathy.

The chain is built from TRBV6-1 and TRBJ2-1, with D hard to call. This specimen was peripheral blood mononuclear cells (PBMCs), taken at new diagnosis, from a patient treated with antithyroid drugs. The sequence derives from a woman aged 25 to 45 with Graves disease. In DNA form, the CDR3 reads TGTGCCAGCAATTCGTGGAGCTCCTACAATGAGCAGTTCTTC. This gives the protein CASNSWSSYNEQFF.